Each of the 25 T cell receptor beta chains below was sequenced from the same sample in a study of shared clonotypes between healthy human individuals. The method was immunoSEQ multiplex PCR; TCRdb's version includes in-frame clones alone and lacks a portion of them. The profile covers fewer than 600,000 clones, with 70% to 80% appearing a single time and about 12% taken by the ten largest. Sequencing was performed on PBMCs. Receptors originate from a woman aged 40 to 50 in good health. Some clones in this sample may be carry-over from other donors' samples.

This chain joins TRBV5-1 and TRBJ2-5, with 8 bases identical to TRBD1. The end of the DNA aligns better with TRBJ2-7, so the J call may be wrong. There are 14 residues in the CDR3. The germline V gene has CDR1 SGHRS and CDR2 YFSETQ. CDR3 residues: CASSLTGGLDEQYF. CDR3 coding DNA: TGCGCCAGCAGCTTGACAGGGGGGCTGGACGAGCAGTACTTC.

As for this clone: Since a far larger clone is one base different, this is likely a read error. The chain carries TRBV10-2 and TRBJ2-5; D is perhaps TRBD1 (5 bases). The J call may be mistaken, given a closer DNA end match to TRBJ2-7. The CDR3 totals 11 residues. Germline CDR1 and CDR2: WSHSY and SAAADI. The CDR3, as DNA: TGCGCCGGCACCCAGGGCAGCGAGCAGTACTTC. Translating it yields CAGTQGSEQYF.

The chain is built from TRBV10-3 and TRBJ2-2; no firm D call. Germline V lookup: CDR1 ENHRY, CDR2 SYGVKD. The CDR3 sequence is 14 residues long. V was trimmed by 6 bases and J by 0 bases, leaving 8 bases between them. For the CDR3, the DNA is TGTGCCATCAGCCAGATCGCGAACACCGGGGAGCTGTTTTTT. Protein sequence: CAISQIANTGELFF.

This clone appeared a single time. The chain employs TRBV5-1 and TRBJ1-1; D may be TRBD1 (6 bases). V was trimmed by 5 bases and J by 2 bases, leaving 10 bases between them. In germline, CDR1 is SGHRS, CDR2 YFSETQ. The CDR3 has 13 residues. This CDR3 reads CASSEQGNTEAFF. The CDR3 region has the DNA TGCGCCAGCAGTGAACAGGGTAACACTGAAGCTTTCTTT.

The gene calls are TRBV11-2 and TRBJ2-7; no clear D. V shed 0 bases and J shed 2 bases, with 11 bases lying between them. The CDR3 loop spans 15 amino acids. Germline values: CDR1 SGHAT, CDR2 FQNNGV. The CDR3 DNA reads TGTGCCAGCAGCTTAGATCGGGCGCCCGCCTACGAGCAGTACTTC. It is translated as CASSLDRAPAYEQYF.

The sample holds one count of this clone. This chain links TRBV6-1 with TRBJ2-2, with TRBD1 matching 9 bases. The CDR3 has 15 amino acids. The J segment lost 3 bases and the V segment lost 8 bases, leaving 7 bases of the junction unmatched. Germline lookup yields CDR1 MNHNS and CDR2 SASEGT. This CDR3 reads CASAWTGVYTGELFF. CDR3 bases: TGTGCCAGCGCATGGACAGGGGTATACACCGGGGAGCTGTTTTTT.

This chain connects TRBV7-8 to TRBJ2-5, with 9 bases fitting TRBD1. The CDR3 runs 16 residues. The V gene end was trimmed by 5 bases and the J gene end by 5 bases; junction bases not matched to a gene: 12. Germline V gene data show CDR1 as SGHVS and CDR2 as FQNEAQ. The CDR3 DNA is TGTGCCAGCAGCCTGGGACCGGGACAGGGCTCGGAGACCCAGTACTTC. Translating it yields CASSLGPGQGSETQYF.

This clone appeared once. The chain links TRBV2 to TRBJ1-1; perhaps TRBD1 as D (6 bases). The CDR3 has 13 amino acids. Germline V lookup: CDR1 SNHLY, CDR2 FYNNEI. V was cut by 4 bases and J by 1 base, with 7 bases left in between. This CDR3 is CASSGGGNTEAFF. The DNA of the CDR3 is TGTGCCAGCAGTGGAGGGGGGAACACTGAAGCTTTCTTT.

The chain uses TRBV6-1 and TRBJ1-3; D is unresolved. Trimming shortened V by 3 bases and J by 0 bases, and 9 bases separated the two germline ends. The V gene's germline CDR1 is MNHNS and CDR2 SASEGT. This CDR3 has 15 residues. DNA of the CDR3: TGTGCCAGCAGTGATCTCGGCCGCTCTGGAAACACCATATATTTT. Residues: CASSDLGRSGNTIYF.

CDR3 in DNA: TGTGCCAGCAGCCAAGAGGGTGGCAATCAGCCCCAGCATTTT. Translation gives CASSQEGGNQPQHF. The chain has TRBV4-2 and TRBJ1-5; unclear D gene. The CDR3 contains 14 residues. Germline values: CDR1 LGHNA, CDR2 YNFKEQ. The V and J ends lost 0 bases and 2 bases respectively, with 5 bases between them.

V gene TRBV4-3 combines with J gene TRBJ1-4; 7 positions agree with TRBD1. Germline loops: CDR1 LGHNA, CDR2 YSLEER. CDR3 size: 15 residues. V lost 1 base to trimming and J lost 5 bases; unmatched junction nucleotides: 4. CDR3 in DNA: TGCGCCAGCAGCCAAGGCGGCAGGGGGAATGAAAAACTGTTTTTT. Translating it yields CASSQGGRGNEKLFF.

The sample holds one count of this clone. This rearrangement joins TRBV7-3 to TRBJ1-2, with 9 bases identical to TRBD1. Germline V lookup: CDR1 SGHTA, CDR2 FQGTGA. V dropped 3 bases and J dropped 1; count of bases not matched to a gene: 0. The CDR3 covers 14 residues. In nucleotides, the CDR3 is TGTGCCAGCAGCTTGGGACAGGGTAACTATGGCTACACCTTC. Protein sequence: CASSLGQGNYGYTF.

The chain recombines TRBV7-9 with TRBJ1-2; D remains ambiguous. CDR1 is SEHNR and CDR2 is FQNEAQ in the germline V gene (reference sequence). This CDR3 comprises 16 residues. Trimming removed 3 bases at V and 0 bases at J, with 14 bases between. The CDR3, as DNA: TGTGCCAGCAGCTTTGGAGTAACAAGTGCTAACTATGGCTACACCTTC. Its translation is CASSFGVTSANYGYTF.

The genes are TRBV18 and TRBJ2-5, with TRBD2 matching over 9 bases. CDR1 is KGHSH and CDR2 is LQKENI in the germline V gene. The length of the CDR3 is 16 residues. V shed 2 bases, J shed 1 base, and the junction held 5 bases outside the gene matches. The CDR3 here is CASSPRRLAAQETQYF. Here the CDR3 DNA reads TGTGCCAGCTCACCAAGGAGACTAGCGGCCCAAGAGACCCAGTACTTC.

The V and J genes are TRBV30 and TRBJ2-7, with a weak D call TRBD1 (6 bases). Deletions cut 5 bases from V and 12 bases from J, with 23 bases between. The CDR3 contains 13 residues. CDR1 and CDR2 from the germline V gene are GTSNPN and SVGIG (reference sequence). The CDR3 bases are TGTGCCTGGGATACCCAGAGGGACACCCCATTGTACTTC. Amino acids: CAWDTQRDTPLYF.

This clone appeared a few times. The rearrangement uses TRBV30 and TRBJ1-5; 7 bases are a match to TRBD1. This CDR3 is built from 13 residues. The J segment lost 3 bases and the V segment lost 5 bases, leaving 4 bases of the junction unmatched. Germline-derived CDR1 and CDR2 are GTSNPN and SVGIG (reference sequence). CDR3 bases: TGTGCCTGGGGAGGGGGCCCCAATCAGCCCCAGCATTTT. Translation: CAWGGGPNQPQHF.

This clone has only one observation. V is TRBV5-4 and J is TRBJ2-1; TRBD2 agrees at 7 bases. Germline V lookup: CDR1 SGHNT, CDR2 YYREEE (reference sequence). The CDR3 contains 15 residues. Germline trimming cut 0 bases from V and 5 bases from J; bases unmatched to any gene: 5. CDR3 nucleotide sequence: TGTGCCAGCAGCTTGGCGGCGACTAGCCACAATGAGCAGTTCTTC. Its protein is CASSLAATSHNEQFF.

The V call is TRBV28, the J call TRBJ1-5, with unresolved D. Trimming cost V 5 bases and J 5 bases, with 4 bases left between them. CDR1 is MDHEN, CDR2 SYDVKM, per germline. CDR3 size: 11 residues. Here the CDR3 reads CASSRYQPQHF. As DNA, the CDR3 is TGTGCCAGCAGTCGGTATCAGCCCCAGCATTTT.

The CDR3 bases are TGTGCCAGCAGCTTAGTATCGGGACTAGCGGGAGGTGAGCAGTTCTTC. Encoded protein: CASSLVSGLAGGEQFF. J is TRBJ2-1 and V is TRBV7-2; 15 nucleotides match TRBD2. J was trimmed by 9 bases and V by 1 base; bases with no gene match: 4. This CDR3 has 16 amino acids. Germline assignment: CDR1 SGHTA and CDR2 FQGNSA.

This clone was seen a handful of times. J is TRBJ2-1 and V is TRBV4-3; 7 positions match TRBD1. The CDR3 extends over 17 amino acids. V was pared by 0 bases and J by 8 bases, with 13 bases of the junction left unmatched. Germline V gene lookup returns CDR1 LGHNA and CDR2 YSLEER. Here the CDR3 reads CASSQDWTGETLDEQFF. In DNA, the CDR3 is TGCGCCAGCAGCCAAGACTGGACAGGCGAAACGCTGGATGAGCAGTTCTTC.

The chain recombines TRBV2 with TRBJ2-5; the match to TRBD1 covers 9 bases. Germline V gene data show CDR1 as SNHLY and CDR2 as FYNNEI. The CDR3 runs 13 residues. V shed 7 bases, J shed 5 bases, and the junction held 5 bases outside the gene matches. The CDR3 nucleotides are TGTGCCAGCAACCGGGACAGGGACGAGACCCAGTACTTC. It is translated as CASNRDRDETQYF.

The chain recombines TRBV7-9 with TRBJ2-7, with D possibly matching TRBD2 (7 bases). The CDR3 is made up of 13 amino acids. Germline V gene lookup returns CDR1 SEHNR and CDR2 FQNEAQ (reference sequence). Trimming stripped 5 bases from V and 6 bases from J, with 14 bases between. The CDR3 DNA is TGTGCCAGCAGCCCCGTGGGAGGGGGCGAGCAGTACTTC. This sequence encodes CASSPVGGGEQYF.

The chain joins TRBV27 to TRBJ2-7; D is unclear. There are 11 residues in the CDR3. Trimming removed 5 bases from V and 6 bases from J, with 8 bases in between. The V gene's germline CDR1 is MNHEY and CDR2 SMNVEV (reference sequence). The chain's CDR3 is CASSLTGEQYF. CDR3 bases: TGTGCCAGCAGTCTCACTGGCGAGCAGTACTTC.

CDR3 bases: TGTGCCAGTAGTCTAAGACACAGTAACTATGGCTACACCTTC. This encodes CASSLRHSNYGYTF. The chain couples TRBV19 to TRBJ1-2; D is unresolved. The CDR3 is 14 amino acids. Germline V lookup: CDR1 LNHDA, CDR2 SQIVND (reference sequence). V lost 5 bases, J lost 1 base, and 11 bases lay in between.

This clone was detected many times. Other DNA sequences in the same sample also yield this CDR3. The chain links TRBV5-1 to TRBJ1-3; no clear D. The CDR3 is made up of 15 amino acids. With 2 bases removed from V and 0 bases from J, the gap between germline ends came to 9 bases. Germline CDR1 SGHRS, CDR2 YFSETQ. The CDR3 DNA reads as TGCGCCAGCAGCTTAACGACAAGCTCTGGAAACACCATATATTTT. As protein: CASSLTTSSGNTIYF.